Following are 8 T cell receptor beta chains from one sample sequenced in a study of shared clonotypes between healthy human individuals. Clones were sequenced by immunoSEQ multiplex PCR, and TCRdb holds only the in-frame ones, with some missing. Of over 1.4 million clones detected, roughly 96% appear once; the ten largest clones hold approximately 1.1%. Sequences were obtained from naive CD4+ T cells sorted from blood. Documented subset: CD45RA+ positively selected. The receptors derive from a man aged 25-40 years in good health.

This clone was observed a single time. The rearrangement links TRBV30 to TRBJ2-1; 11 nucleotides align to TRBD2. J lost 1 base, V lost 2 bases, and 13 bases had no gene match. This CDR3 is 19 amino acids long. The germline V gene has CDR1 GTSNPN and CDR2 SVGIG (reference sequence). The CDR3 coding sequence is TGTGCCTGGAGTTCGGGGTTCGGCCTAGCGGGAGGATCCTACAATGAGCAGTTCTTC. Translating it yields CAWSSGFGLAGGSYNEQFF.

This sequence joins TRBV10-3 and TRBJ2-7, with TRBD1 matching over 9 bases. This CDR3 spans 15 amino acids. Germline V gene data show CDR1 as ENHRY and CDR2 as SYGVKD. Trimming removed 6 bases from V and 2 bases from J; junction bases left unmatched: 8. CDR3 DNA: TGTGCCATCAGCCGGACAGGGGCGCTAACCTACGAGCAGTACTTC. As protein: CAISRTGALTYEQYF.

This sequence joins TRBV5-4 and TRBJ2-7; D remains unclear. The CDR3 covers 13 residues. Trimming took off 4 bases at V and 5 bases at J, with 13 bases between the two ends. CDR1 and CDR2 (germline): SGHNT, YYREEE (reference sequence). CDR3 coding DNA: TGTGCCAGCAGCCCGGACGGTAAAGACGAGCAGTACTTC. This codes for CASSPDGKDEQYF.

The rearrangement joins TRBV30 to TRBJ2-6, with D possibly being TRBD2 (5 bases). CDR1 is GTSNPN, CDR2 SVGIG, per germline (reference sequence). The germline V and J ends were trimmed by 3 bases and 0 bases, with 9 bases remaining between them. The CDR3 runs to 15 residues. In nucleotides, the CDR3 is TGTGCCTGGAGAGGACTGGGCTCTGGGGCCAACGTCCTGACTTTC. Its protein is CAWRGLGSGANVLTF.

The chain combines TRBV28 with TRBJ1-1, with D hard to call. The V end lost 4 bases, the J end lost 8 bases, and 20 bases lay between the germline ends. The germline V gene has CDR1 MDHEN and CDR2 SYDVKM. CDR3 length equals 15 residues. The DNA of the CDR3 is TGTGCCAGCAGTTCCTACCCCTCCAACAGCGAAGAAGCTTTCTTT. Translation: CASSSYPSNSEEAFF.

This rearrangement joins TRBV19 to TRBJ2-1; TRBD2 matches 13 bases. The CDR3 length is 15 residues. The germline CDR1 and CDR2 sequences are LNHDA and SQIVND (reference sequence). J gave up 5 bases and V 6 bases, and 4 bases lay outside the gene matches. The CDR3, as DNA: TGTGCCAGTAGGGGACTAGCGGGACAGAACAATGAGCAGTTCTTC. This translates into CASRGLAGQNNEQFF.

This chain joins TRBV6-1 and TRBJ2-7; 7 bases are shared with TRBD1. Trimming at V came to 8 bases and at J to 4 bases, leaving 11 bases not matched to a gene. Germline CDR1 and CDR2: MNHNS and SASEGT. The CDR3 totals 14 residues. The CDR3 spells CASSLGQPKYEQYF. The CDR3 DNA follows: TGTGCCAGCTCCTTGGGACAGCCAAAATACGAGCAGTACTTC.

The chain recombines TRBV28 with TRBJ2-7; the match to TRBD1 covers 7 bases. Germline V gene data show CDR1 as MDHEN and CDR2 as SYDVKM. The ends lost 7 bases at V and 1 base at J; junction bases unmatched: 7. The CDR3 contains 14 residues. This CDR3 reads CASIRTGKSYEQYF. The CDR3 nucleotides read TGTGCCAGCATTAGGACAGGTAAATCCTACGAGCAGTACTTC.